These T cell receptor beta chains were read from a single sample in a study of shared clonotypes between healthy human individuals. The table came from immunoSEQ multiplex PCR; TCRdb's copy has only in-frame clones and leaves some out. The sample contains some 790,000 clones, just under 75% of which appear only once. Sequencing was done on a sample of memory CD4+ T cells sorted from blood. These receptors all stem from a woman between 25 and 40 years old in good health. The CDR3 runs from the conserved cysteine through the conserved F or W. The D gene is left open where the match is weak. Size is omitted from some rows. Given values are once, few, many or a class for expanded clones.

V gene: TRBV5-6
CDR3 length: 15
D gene: TRBD2
J gene: TRBJ2-3
clone size: few
CDR3 DNA: TGTGCCAGCAGCTTAGGCGGGGGAAGCACAGATACGCAGTATTTT
CDR3 protein: CASSLGGGSTDTQYF

V gene: TRBV29-1
CDR3 length: 15
D gene: -
J gene: TRBJ2-1
clone size: -
CDR3 DNA: TGCAGCGTTCGACAGGGGACTAGCTCCTACAATGAGCAGTTCTTC
CDR3 protein: CSVRQGTSSYNEQFF

V gene: TRBV6-1
CDR3 length: 15
D gene: TRBD2
J gene: TRBJ2-2
clone size: -
CDR3 DNA: TGTGCCAGCAGGAAAAGCGGGAGGAACACCGGGGAGCTGTTTTTT
CDR3 protein: CASRKSGRNTGELFF

V gene: TRBV30
CDR3 length: 13
D gene: -
J gene: TRBJ2-7
clone size: -
CDR3 DNA: TGTGCCTGGAAGTACGGGGGCTCCTACGAGCAGTACTTC
CDR3 protein: CAWKYGGSYEQYF

V gene: TRBV11-2
CDR3 length: 14
D gene: -
J gene: TRBJ1-1
clone size: -
CDR3 DNA: TGTGCCAGCAGCCTAGAGACACATAACACTGAAGCTTTCTTT
CDR3 protein: CASSLETHNTEAFF

V gene: TRBV7-3
CDR3 length: 11
D gene: -
J gene: TRBJ1-5
clone size: -
CDR3 DNA: TGTGCCAGCAGCTTGAGTCAGCCCCAGCATTTT
CDR3 protein: CASSLSQPQHF

V gene: TRBV2
CDR3 length: 14
D gene: -
J gene: TRBJ1-1
clone size: -
CDR3 DNA: TGTGCCAGCAGTGAAAGGCAGCTTAACACTGAAGCTTTCTTT
CDR3 protein: CASSERQLNTEAFF

V gene: TRBV19
CDR3 length: 13
D gene: -
J gene: TRBJ1-5
clone size: -
CDR3 DNA: TGTGCCAGTAGTGGGGACGGGAGAGAGCCCCAGCATTTT
CDR3 protein: CASSGDGREPQHF

V gene: TRBV19
CDR3 length: 15
D gene: -
J gene: TRBJ2-1
clone size: -
CDR3 DNA: TGTGCCAGTAGTCGCGGGGCGAGCTCCTACAATGAGCAGTTCTTC
CDR3 protein: CASSRGASSYNEQFF

V gene: TRBV7-3
CDR3 length: 17
D gene: TRBD2
J gene: TRBJ2-2
clone size: -
CDR3 DNA: TGTGCCAGCAGCCGAACGGTCACTAGCGGGATGGCCGGGGAGCTGTTTTTT
CDR3 protein: CASSRTVTSGMAGELFF

V gene: TRBV11-2
CDR3 length: 13
D gene: -
J gene: TRBJ1-1
clone size: -
CDR3 DNA: TGTGCCAGCAGCTTAGCCATAGACACTGAAGCTTTCTTT
CDR3 protein: CASSLAIDTEAFF

V gene: TRBV25-1
CDR3 length: 18
D gene: TRBD2
J gene: TRBJ2-7
clone size: -
CDR3 DNA: TGTGCCAGCAGTGGAGGATGGGGGAAGCGGGAGGTCATCTACGAGCAGTACTTC
CDR3 protein: CASSGGWGKREVIYEQYF

V gene: TRBV5-1
CDR3 length: 13
D gene: TRBD2
J gene: TRBJ2-7
clone size: -
CDR3 DNA: TGCGCCAGCAGCTTGCTAGCGGACTACGAGCAGTACTTC
CDR3 protein: CASSLLADYEQYF

V gene: TRBV28
CDR3 length: 15
D gene: TRBD1
J gene: TRBJ1-2
clone size: once
CDR3 DNA: TGTGCCAGCATCGCTTTGGGACAGGGTACCTATGGCTACACCTTC
CDR3 protein: CASIALGQGTYGYTF

V gene: TRBV5-1
CDR3 length: 14
D gene: TRBD1
J gene: TRBJ2-5
clone size: -
CDR3 DNA: TGCGCCAGCAGCCCCGGGACAGTCCAAGAGACCCAGTACTTC
CDR3 protein: CASSPGTVQETQYF

V gene: TRBV5-4
CDR3 length: 14
D gene: TRBD2
J gene: TRBJ2-1
clone size: -
CDR3 DNA: TGTGCCAGCAGGCGACTAGCGAACTACAATGAGCAGTTCTTC
CDR3 protein: CASRRLANYNEQFF

V gene: TRBV28
CDR3 length: 13
D gene: -
J gene: TRBJ1-4
clone size: -
CDR3 DNA: TGTGCCAGCCGAACCGGCGCAGCGGAAAAACTGTTTTTT
CDR3 protein: CASRTGAAEKLFF

V gene: TRBV5-1
CDR3 length: 14
D gene: TRBD1
J gene: TRBJ2-7
clone size: -
CDR3 DNA: TGCGCCAGCAGCTTATTTGGACAGGGTTTCGAGCAGTACTTC
CDR3 protein: CASSLFGQGFEQYF

V gene: TRBV15
CDR3 length: 19
D gene: -
J gene: TRBJ1-4
clone size: few
CDR3 DNA: TGTGCCACCAGCAGACCACCCAGCGGCACGGGGGTTCTACGTGAAAAACTGTTTTTT
CDR3 protein: CATSRPPSGTGVLREKLFF

V gene: TRBV14
CDR3 length: 16
D gene: -
J gene: TRBJ1-3
clone size: -
CDR3 DNA: TGTGCCAGCAGCCAGTGGGGACTGTCCTCTGGAAACACCATATATTTT
CDR3 protein: CASSQWGLSSGNTIYF

V gene: TRBV4-2
CDR3 length: 15
D gene: -
J gene: TRBJ2-3
clone size: -
CDR3 DNA: TGTGCCAGCAGCCAAGCTTCCGATGCAGGAAATACGCAGTATTTT
CDR3 protein: CASSQASDAGNTQYF

V gene: TRBV4-1
CDR3 length: 17
D gene: TRBD1
J gene: TRBJ1-5
clone size: few
CDR3 DNA: TGCGCCAGCAGCCAAGGGCCCCCAGGGGGTGGCAATCAGCCCCAGCATTTT
CDR3 protein: CASSQGPPGGGNQPQHF

V gene: TRBV11-3
CDR3 length: 15
D gene: -
J gene: TRBJ2-1
clone size: -
CDR3 DNA: TGTGCCAGCAGCTTAGGTCGGAGGGCCTACAATGAGCAGTTCTTC
CDR3 protein: CASSLGRRAYNEQFF

V gene: TRBV28
CDR3 length: 15
D gene: TRBD1
J gene: TRBJ1-1
clone size: -
CDR3 DNA: TGTGCCAGCAGTTCCTGGACAGGTATGAACACTGAAGCTTTCTTT
CDR3 protein: CASSSWTGMNTEAFF

V gene: TRBV29-1
CDR3 length: 14
D gene: TRBD2
J gene: TRBJ2-7
clone size: -
CDR3 DNA: TGCAGCGTGACTAGCGGGGGAAGATCCTACGAGCAGTACTTC
CDR3 protein: CSVTSGGRSYEQYF

V gene: TRBV18
CDR3 length: 12
D gene: TRBD2
J gene: TRBJ2-3
clone size: -
CDR3 DNA: TGTGCCAGCTCGGGACTAAAGGATACGCAGTATTTT
CDR3 protein: CASSGLKDTQYF

V gene: TRBV19
CDR3 length: 15
D gene: TRBD1
J gene: TRBJ1-1
clone size: -
CDR3 DNA: TGTGCCAGTAGTATTATTAGGACAGGGAACACTGAAGCTTTCTTT
CDR3 protein: CASSIIRTGNTEAFF

V gene: TRBV11-3
CDR3 length: 13
D gene: -
J gene: TRBJ1-1
clone size: -
CDR3 DNA: TGTGCCAGCAGTTTAGGGGTAACCACTGAAGCTTTCTTT
CDR3 protein: CASSLGVTTEAFF

V gene: TRBV5-5
CDR3 length: 13
D gene: -
J gene: TRBJ1-5
clone size: -
CDR3 DNA: TGTGCCAGCAGCTGGGACGGCAATCAGCCCCAGCATTTT
CDR3 protein: CASSWDGNQPQHF

V gene: TRBV27
CDR3 length: 14
D gene: -
J gene: TRBJ2-7
clone size: -
CDR3 DNA: TGTGCCAGCAACCCCCCGGGATCACCCTACGAGCAGTACTTC
CDR3 protein: CASNPPGSPYEQYF

V gene: TRBV6-1
CDR3 length: 15
D gene: TRBD1
J gene: TRBJ2-7
clone size: -
CDR3 DNA: TGTGCCAGCAGTAACCGACAGGGGGGCTCCTACGAGCAGTACTTC
CDR3 protein: CASSNRQGGSYEQYF

V gene: TRBV2
CDR3 length: 18
D gene: TRBD2
J gene: TRBJ2-2
clone size: -
CDR3 DNA: TGTGCCAGCAGTGAATTCGAGCGGGAGGCAGCGAACACCGGGGAGCTGTTTTTT
CDR3 protein: CASSEFEREAANTGELFF

V gene: TRBV5-1
CDR3 length: 17
D gene: -
J gene: TRBJ2-1
clone size: -
CDR3 DNA: TGCGCCAGCAGCTTGTCGGGGAAACCGAGCTCCTACAATGAGCAGTTCTTC
CDR3 protein: CASSLSGKPSSYNEQFF

V gene: TRBV18
CDR3 length: 16
D gene: TRBD1
J gene: TRBJ2-2
clone size: -
CDR3 DNA: TGTGCCAGCTCACCCGCGACAGGGGGCTACACCGGGGAGCTGTTTTTT
CDR3 protein: CASSPATGGYTGELFF

V gene: TRBV27
CDR3 length: 15
D gene: -
J gene: TRBJ2-7
clone size: -
CDR3 DNA: TGTGCCAGCAGTCCTCAGGGGAGGCCGATTCCCGAGCAGTACTTC
CDR3 protein: CASSPQGRPIPEQYF

V gene: TRBV6-1
CDR3 length: 15
D gene: -
J gene: TRBJ2-2
clone size: few
CDR3 DNA: TGTGCCAGCGCTGGCGCCGGGATCGGGCACGGGGAGCTGTTTTTT
CDR3 protein: CASAGAGIGHGELFF

V gene: TRBV7-2
CDR3 length: 15
D gene: TRBD1
J gene: TRBJ1-2
clone size: many
CDR3 DNA: TGTGCCAGCAGCTTGAGCCTGACAGGGGCCAGTGGCTACACCTTC
CDR3 protein: CASSLSLTGASGYTF

V gene: TRBV30
CDR3 length: 15
D gene: -
J gene: TRBJ1-5
clone size: once
CDR3 DNA: TGTGCCTGGAGTGTCGGTTCATCCCCCAATCAGCCCCAGCATTTT
CDR3 protein: CAWSVGSSPNQPQHF

V gene: TRBV19
CDR3 length: 14
D gene: -
J gene: TRBJ1-1
clone size: -
CDR3 DNA: TGTGCCAGTGTGGGGAGATCCGGGTCTACTGAAGCTTTCTTT
CDR3 protein: CASVGRSGSTEAFF

V gene: TRBV10-1
CDR3 length: 15
D gene: -
J gene: TRBJ1-1
clone size: -
CDR3 DNA: TGCGCCAGCAGTGACCAAGGGGCGAGGAGCACTGAAGCTTTCTTT
CDR3 protein: CASSDQGARSTEAFF

V gene: TRBV19
CDR3 length: 13
D gene: TRBD1
J gene: TRBJ1-2
clone size: few
CDR3 DNA: TGTGCCACCGTGGACAGGGTGGGCTATGGCTACACCTTC
CDR3 protein: CATVDRVGYGYTF

V gene: TRBV18
CDR3 length: 15
D gene: -
J gene: TRBJ2-1
clone size: few
CDR3 DNA: TGTGCCAGCTCACCAAATGGAGACTCCTACAATGAGCAGTTCTTC
CDR3 protein: CASSPNGDSYNEQFF

V gene: TRBV4-1
CDR3 length: 16
D gene: TRBD1
J gene: TRBJ2-1
clone size: -
CDR3 DNA: TGCGCCAGCAGTAATCCGGGACAGGATACCTACAATGAGCAGTTCTTC
CDR3 protein: CASSNPGQDTYNEQFF

V gene: TRBV28
CDR3 length: 15
D gene: -
J gene: TRBJ2-7
clone size: -
CDR3 DNA: TGTGCCAGCAGTTCACAGGGAGGCCCATCCTACGAGCAGTACTTC
CDR3 protein: CASSSQGGPSYEQYF

V gene: TRBV27
CDR3 length: 16
D gene: TRBD1
J gene: TRBJ1-1
clone size: -
CDR3 DNA: TGTGCCAGCAGTAAGACAGGGAAGGGGGTGAACACTGAAGCTTTCTTT
CDR3 protein: CASSKTGKGVNTEAFF

V gene: TRBV7-9
CDR3 length: 15
D gene: TRBD1
J gene: TRBJ1-3
clone size: few
CDR3 DNA: TGTGCCAGCAGATCGTCCGGGACAGGCGGAAACACCATATATTTT
CDR3 protein: CASRSSGTGGNTIYF

V gene: TRBV2
CDR3 length: 16
D gene: -
J gene: TRBJ1-1
clone size: -
CDR3 DNA: TGTGCCAGTCGTCGCCCCCAAGGGGGGGGTGTGGCTGAAGCTTTCTTT
CDR3 protein: CASRRPQGGGVAEAFF

V gene: TRBV5-1
CDR3 length: 16
D gene: -
J gene: TRBJ2-5
clone size: -
CDR3 DNA: TGCGCCAGCAGCTTGGGGACGTCTCGGGGTAGAGAGACCCAGTACTTC
CDR3 protein: CASSLGTSRGRETQYF

V gene: TRBV30
CDR3 length: 13
D gene: TRBD1
J gene: TRBJ1-1
clone size: many
CDR3 DNA: TGTGCCGGGAAAGGACAGGGCTACACTGAAGCTTTCTTT
CDR3 protein: CAGKGQGYTEAFF

V gene: TRBV11-2
CDR3 length: 12
D gene: -
J gene: TRBJ1-2
clone size: -
CDR3 DNA: TGTGCCAGCAGCCAAGTAAACTATGGCTACACCTTC
CDR3 protein: CASSQVNYGYTF

V gene: TRBV5-1
CDR3 length: 14
D gene: TRBD2
J gene: TRBJ2-5
clone size: -
CDR3 DNA: TGCGCCAGCCAAACAGCGGGACCCCAAGAGACCCAGTACTTC
CDR3 protein: CASQTAGPQETQYF

V gene: TRBV21-1
CDR3 length: 15
D gene: -
J gene: TRBJ2-6
clone size: -
CDR3 DNA: TGTGCCAGCAGCAAACAGGACAGGCCCGTTTATCACCGTGATTTC
CDR3 protein: CASSKQDRPVYHRDF

V gene: TRBV18
CDR3 length: 19
D gene: -
J gene: TRBJ2-2
clone size: -
CDR3 DNA: TGTGCCAGCTCACCACCGAACAGGGCGGGCGGGACGAACACCGGGGAGCTGTTTTTT
CDR3 protein: CASSPPNRAGGTNTGELFF

V gene: TRBV15
CDR3 length: 15
D gene: -
J gene: TRBJ1-2
clone size: -
CDR3 DNA: TGCGCCACGATTCTTCTGCGGTCCTCATACTATGGCTACACCTTC
CDR3 protein: CATILLRSSYYGYTF

V gene: TRBV29-1
CDR3 length: 12
D gene: -
J gene: TRBJ2-7
clone size: -
CDR3 DNA: TGCAGCGTTGAAGTTTTCAGGGGCGAGCAGTACTTC
CDR3 protein: CSVEVFRGEQYF